This T cell receptor (beta chain) was documented in a study of OX40 agonist ivuxolimab in advanced cancers. The protocol was immunoSEQ multiplex PCR, while the TCRdb copy is restricted to in-frame clones and leaves out a portion. Among 53,000 or so clones, less than 90% were seen once, and the ten largest hold roughly 0.6%. V lost 2 bases and J 1 base, leaving 3 bases between the germline ends. The germline V gene has CDR1 KGHSH and CDR2 LQKENI. The CDR3 loop spans 13 amino acids. Concerning this clone: The target antigen is unknown.

Study-level results: Partial responders receiving 0.1-3.0 mg/kg showed among the lowest clonal expansion.

The sample was CD4+ or CD8+ T cells sorted from blood, taken in a trial of the OX40 agonist ivuxolimab. The TCR originated in an adult with an advanced solid tumor such as melanoma, head and neck, liver or kidney cancer. V usage is TRBV18 and J usage is TRBJ2-1; no clear D gene. The CDR3 region is CASSPESYNEQFF. Written as DNA, the CDR3 is TGTGCCAGCTCACCAGAATCCTACAATGAGCAGTTCTTC. Drawing the rest from reference TRBV18 and TRBJ2-1, the complete variable domain is NAGVMQNPRHLVRRRGQEARLRCSPMKGHSHVYWYRQLPEEGLKFMVYLQKENIIDESGMPKERFSAEFPKEGPSILRIQQVVRGDSAAYFCASSPESYNEQFFGPGTRLTVL.